The clone carrying this T cell receptor beta chain was seen a few times. Its antigen remains unknown. This entry belongs to a study of beta chain features in type 1 diabetes. Study-level findings and limits: Shorter templates might be favored by PCR, equally in patients and controls. Patients with Type 1 diabetes showed moderately but significantly shorter TCRB CDR3s in all four CD4+ subsets. Naive, central memory and Treg TCRB repertoires appeared more alike in patients than in healthy donors.

The germline V gene has CDR1 SGDLS and CDR2 YYNGEE. J gave up 8 bases and V 1 base, and 6 bases lay outside the gene matches. This CDR3 region has 15 residues. Expressed TCRB transcripts were sequenced because the entire RNA isolate underwent reverse transcription. This table comes from immunoSEQ multiplex PCR, and its TCRdb copy is limited to in-frame clones, with some not included. This sample carries 25,000 to 30,000 clones, under 50% of them seen once, and the ten largest clones take more than 0.3%. The specimen sequenced was stem cell memory CD4+ T cells from blood. The receptor comes from a man aged 30 to 45 with type 1 diabetes. The chain carries TRBV9 and TRBJ2-1; TRBD1 aligns across 10 bases. This CDR3 is CASSVRQGAFDEQFF. CDR3 sequence (DNA): TGTGCCAGCAGCGTACGACAGGGGGCATTCGATGAGCAGTTCTTC.